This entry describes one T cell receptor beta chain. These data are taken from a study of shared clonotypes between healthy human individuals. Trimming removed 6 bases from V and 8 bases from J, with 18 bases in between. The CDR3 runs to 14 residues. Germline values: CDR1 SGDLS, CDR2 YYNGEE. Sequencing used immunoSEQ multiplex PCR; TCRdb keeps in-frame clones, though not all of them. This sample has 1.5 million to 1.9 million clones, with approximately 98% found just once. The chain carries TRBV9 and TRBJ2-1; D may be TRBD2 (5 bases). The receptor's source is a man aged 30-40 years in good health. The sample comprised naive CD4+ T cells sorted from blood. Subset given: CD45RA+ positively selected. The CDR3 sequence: CASTAEDPADEQFF. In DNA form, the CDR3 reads TGTGCCAGCACGGCGGAGGATCCCGCCGATGAGCAGTTCTTC.